The 30 T cell receptor beta chains presented below share a single source sample, sequenced in a study of shared clonotypes between healthy human individuals. The repertoire was sequenced with immunoSEQ multiplex PCR; TCRdb's copy has only in-frame clones and lacks some. This sample has 2,500,000 or so clones, with 90% to 95% found just once. Specimen: naive CD4+ T cells from PBMCs. The subset was: CD45RA+ positively selected. These receptors were obtained from a man between 18 and 35 years old in good health. Some clones in this sample may be carry-over from other donors' samples.

This chain joins TRBV7-9 and TRBJ1-4; TRBD1 aligns across 7 bases. V gave up 5 bases and J gave up 7 bases; unmatched junction bases: 7. Germline V gene lookup returns CDR1 SEHNR and CDR2 FQNEAQ (reference sequence). The CDR3 is made up of 14 amino acids. The CDR3: CASSPNRGVEKLFF. In DNA, the CDR3 is TGTGCCAGCAGCCCAAACAGGGGCGTTGAAAAACTGTTTTTT.

The chain links TRBV28 to TRBJ1-1; 7 bases are shared with TRBD1. Looked up from germline, CDR1 is MDHEN and CDR2 is SYDVKM. The CDR3 has 11 amino acids. V was clipped by 5 bases and J by 6 bases; unmatched bases: 0. The CDR3 sequence is CASSGTAEAFF. As DNA, the CDR3 is TGTGCCAGCAGTGGGACAGCTGAAGCTTTCTTT.

This chain joins TRBV2 and TRBJ1-1; 12 positions agree with TRBD1. The CDR3 runs to 14 residues. V lost 7 bases, J lost 6 bases, and 6 bases stayed unmatched. Looked up from germline, CDR1 is SNHLY and CDR2 is FYNNEI. CDR3 DNA sequence: TGTGCCAGCAATGCTTGGGACAGGGGGCCTGAAGCTTTCTTT. Amino acid sequence: CASNAWDRGPEAFF.

The genes are TRBV6-5 and TRBJ2-5; TRBD2 is a possible D gene (7 bases). This CDR3 is 13 amino acids long. V was clipped by 7 bases and J by 5 bases, with 14 bases between them. Germline V lookup: CDR1 MNHEY, CDR2 SVGAGI. CDR3 protein: CASTGGAGETQYF. CDR3 DNA sequence: TGTGCCAGCACTGGGGGGGCCGGGGAGACCCAGTACTTC.

The chain employs TRBV18 and TRBJ2-7; D is uncertain. The V gene's germline CDR1 is KGHSH and CDR2 LQKENI. This CDR3 is 13 amino acids long. V lost 2 bases, J lost 0 bases, and 5 bases lay in between. The CDR3 sequence is CASSPGNSYEQYF. CDR3 nucleotides: TGTGCCAGCTCACCAGGGAACTCCTACGAGCAGTACTTC.

The CDR3 loop reads CASSPDLTGTQHF. In nucleotides, the CDR3 is TGCGCCAGCAGCCCAGACCTAACGGGGACCCAGCATTTT. The rearrangement joins TRBV4-3 to TRBJ1-5; D is unresolved. Trimming stripped 4 bases from V and 11 bases from J, with 15 bases between. The germline V gene encodes CDR1 LGHNA and CDR2 YSLEER. This CDR3 contains 13 residues.

V is TRBV5-1 and J is TRBJ2-7; 7 nucleotides align to TRBD2. Germline V gives CDR1 SGHRS, CDR2 YFSETQ. CDR3 length: 15 amino acids. V lost 1 base and J lost 0; bases outside the gene matches: 4. CDR3 sequence reads: CASSLLAASSYEQYF. As DNA, the CDR3 is TGCGCCAGCAGCTTGCTAGCGGCAAGCTCCTACGAGCAGTACTTC. Together with reference TRBV5-1 and TRBJ2-7, the CDR3 gives the full variable domain: KAGVTQTPRYLIKTRGQQVTLSCSPISGHRSVSWYQQTPGQGLQFLFEYFSETQRNKGNFPGRFSGRQFSNSRSEMNVSTLELGDSALYLCASSLLAASSYEQYFGPGTRLTVT.

This clone was seen a handful of times. This chain links TRBV30 with TRBJ1-1, with TRBD1 matching 7 bases. Germline CDR1 GTSNPN, CDR2 SVGIG (reference sequence). V lost 5 bases to trimming and J lost 2 bases; unmatched junction nucleotides: 8. This CDR3 is 14 amino acids long. This chain's CDR3 is CAWWRGQRNTEAFF. In nucleotides, the CDR3 is TGTGCCTGGTGGAGGGGACAGAGAAACACTGAAGCTTTCTTT.

The chain is built from TRBV5-5 and TRBJ1-1; 10 nucleotides align to TRBD1. V lost 0 bases to trimming and J lost 5 bases; unmatched junction nucleotides: 7. The CDR3 has 16 amino acids. From germline, CDR1 is SGHKS and CDR2 YYEKEE (reference sequence). CDR3 loop: CASSLGTGGGKTEAFF. As DNA, the CDR3 is TGTGCCAGCAGCTTGGGGACAGGGGGAGGAAAAACTGAAGCTTTCTTT.

V and J are TRBV19 and TRBJ2-1, with a possible D match to TRBD1 (5 bases). This CDR3 is built from 16 residues. Germline CDR1 and CDR2: LNHDA and SQIVND (reference sequence). Trimming removed 7 bases from V and 2 bases from J, with 18 bases in between. As DNA, the CDR3 is TGTGCCAGTACTCCAAGGACACCTCAACCCTACAATGAGCAGTTCTTC. Translated: CASTPRTPQPYNEQFF.

The chain links TRBV19 to TRBJ2-2, with D unresolved. V shed 2 bases and J shed 2 bases, with 9 bases lying between them. The CDR3 spans 15 residues. Germline CDR1 and CDR2: LNHDA and SQIVND (reference sequence). This chain's CDR3 is CASSIRRLNTGELFF. The CDR3 DNA follows: TGTGCCAGTAGTATACGGAGACTTAACACCGGGGAGCTGTTTTTT.

The rearrangement joins TRBV5-6 to TRBJ1-5; a weak D match, TRBD1 (5 bases). The germline V gene has CDR1 SGHDT and CDR2 YYEEEE. The CDR3 is 14 residues long. The V end lost 0 bases, the J end lost 7 bases, and 11 bases lay between the germline ends. This chain's CDR3 is CASSLGPGDQPQHF. The CDR3, as DNA: TGTGCCAGCAGCTTGGGTCCGGGGGACCAGCCCCAGCATTTT.

The rearrangement joins TRBV30 to TRBJ2-1; a weak D match, TRBD2 (6 bases). Germline CDR1 reads GTSNPN; CDR2 reads SVGIG (reference sequence). CDR3 length equals 14 residues. Trimming stripped 3 bases from V and 2 bases from J, with 11 bases between. DNA of the CDR3: TGTGCCTGGAGAGGTGGGAGGACCTACAATGAGCAGTTCTTC. Its protein product is CAWRGGRTYNEQFF.

The J gene is TRBJ2-5, the V gene TRBV7-2; 10 nucleotides match TRBD2. From germline, CDR1 is SGHTA and CDR2 FQGNSA. The CDR3 is made up of 14 amino acids. Germline trimming cut 5 bases from V and 2 bases from J; bases unmatched to any gene: 2. CDR3 sequence: CASSAGLAQETQYF. As DNA, the CDR3 is TGTGCCAGCAGCGCGGGACTAGCGCAAGAGACCCAGTACTTC.

The chain couples TRBV11-2 to TRBJ2-5; 7 nucleotides match TRBD1. After removal of 3 bases from V and 2 bases from J, the junction contained 9 bases not matched to a gene. The CDR3 loop spans 16 amino acids. Germline V lookup: CDR1 SGHAT, CDR2 FQNNGV. Written as DNA, the CDR3 is TGTGCCAGCAGCTTTTTACCGGGACAGTCACAAGAGACCCAGTACTTC. This encodes CASSFLPGQSQETQYF.

The rearrangement links TRBV19 to TRBJ1-5, with D maybe TRBD1 (6 bases). V dropped 6 bases and J dropped 2 bases, with 11 bases sitting between them. CDR1 and CDR2 from the germline V gene are LNHDA and SQIVND (reference sequence). The length of the CDR3 is 14 residues. CDR3 amino acids: CASSQGIGNQPQHF. The CDR3 region has the DNA TGTGCCAGTAGCCAGGGGATAGGCAATCAGCCCCAGCATTTT.

V is TRBV2 and J is TRBJ1-3, with D hard to call. The V gene lost 7 bases and the J gene lost 3 bases, with 10 bases spanning the gap. This CDR3 is 13 amino acids long. Germline V gene data show CDR1 as SNHLY and CDR2 as FYNNEI. CDR3 residues: CASTREVGNTIYF. The CDR3 DNA follows: TGTGCCAGCACCCGGGAAGTTGGAAACACCATATATTTT. Full variable domain (missing parts from reference TRBV2 and TRBJ1-3): EPEVTQTPSHQVTQMGQEVILRCVPISNHLYFYWYRQILGQKVEFLVSFYNNEISEKSEIFDDQFSVERPDGSNFTLKIRSTKLEDSAMYFCASTREVGNTIYFGEGSWLTVV.

The rearrangement uses TRBV6-5 and TRBJ2-1, with D perhaps TRBD2 (6 bases). The germline V and J ends were trimmed by 6 bases and 3 bases, with 15 bases remaining between them. Germline V gives CDR1 MNHEY, CDR2 SVGAGI. This CDR3 contains 15 residues. The CDR3 spells CASRYGTSSYNEQFF. CDR3 in DNA: TGTGCCAGCAGGTACGGGACTTCTAGCTACAATGAGCAGTTCTTC.

The genes are TRBV6-1 and TRBJ1-3; no firm D call. CDR3 length: 15 residues. Trimming pared 6 bases from V and 0 bases from J, leaving 12 bases between. CDR1 and CDR2 from the germline V gene are MNHNS and SASEGT. Here the CDR3 reads CASSSGLSSGNTIYF. The CDR3 coding sequence is TGTGCCAGCAGCTCAGGACTCAGCTCTGGAAACACCATATATTTT.

This sequence joins TRBV27 and TRBJ2-6, with D uncertain. Deletions cut 3 bases from V and 2 bases from J, with 11 bases between. This CDR3 has 16 residues. Germline V gene lookup returns CDR1 MNHEY and CDR2 SMNVEV (reference sequence). DNA of the CDR3: TGTGCCAGCAGTTTCTTGGTGGGCACTGGGGCCAACGTCCTGACTTTC. Translation gives CASSFLVGTGANVLTF. Variable domain in full (rest from reference TRBV27 and TRBJ2-6): EAQVTQNPRYLITVTGKKLTVTCSQNMNHEYMSWYRQDPGLGLRQIYYSMNVEVTDKGDVPEGYKVSRKEKRNFPLILESPSPNQTSLYFCASSFLVGTGANVLTFGAGSRLTVL.

V and J are TRBV28 and TRBJ2-7, with 7 bases fitting TRBD1. This CDR3 is built from 16 residues. CDR1 is MDHEN, CDR2 SYDVKM, per germline. V dropped 7 bases and J dropped 2; count of bases not matched to a gene: 14. This CDR3 reads CASKPAPRDSTYEQYF. The CDR3 coding sequence is TGTGCCAGCAAACCTGCTCCCCGGGACAGCACCTACGAGCAGTACTTC.

The chain couples TRBV5-1 to TRBJ2-1; TRBD2 matches at 9 bases. The CDR3 contains 15 residues. Germline trimming cut 5 bases from V and 3 bases from J; bases unmatched to any gene: 6. The germline gives CDR1 SGHRS, CDR2 YFSETQ. The CDR3 coding sequence is TGCGCCAGCAGAAAGGGACTAGCAGACTACAATGAGCAGTTCTTC. This sequence encodes CASRKGLADYNEQFF.

The chain recombines TRBV5-1 with TRBJ2-3, with TRBD2 matching over 8 bases. Germline V gives CDR1 SGHRS, CDR2 YFSETQ. CDR3 length: 17 amino acids. V lost 1 base to trimming and J lost 2 bases; unmatched junction nucleotides: 9. CDR3 sequence (DNA): TGCGCCAGCAGCTTGCCTCTAACGGGAGGGATCACAGATACGCAGTATTTT. The encoded protein is CASSLPLTGGITDTQYF.

In this sample, this clone turned up once. This chain joins TRBV9 and TRBJ1-2, with D hard to call. The V gene's germline CDR1 is SGDLS and CDR2 YYNGEE. Trimming pared 4 bases from V and 7 bases from J, leaving 14 bases between. The length of the CDR3 is 13 residues. In DNA form, the CDR3 reads TGTGCCAGCAGCCCCCTCCAAGGGAGTGGCTACACCTTC. Protein product: CASSPLQGSGYTF.

As concerns this clone: This sample also contains other DNA sequences that code for the same CDR3. V usage is TRBV15 and J usage is TRBJ2-1; D not certain. The CDR3 is 14 residues long. The germline V gene encodes CDR1 LNHNV and CDR2 YYDKDF (reference sequence). The germline V and J ends were trimmed by 1 base and 4 bases, with 8 bases remaining between them. The CDR3 sequence is CATSRGLAYNEQFF. Written as DNA, the CDR3 is TGTGCCACCAGCAGAGGTTTAGCTTACAATGAGCAGTTCTTC.

DNA for the CDR3: TGTGCCAGCAGTGACCTCCGACAGGGTAACACCGGGGAGCTGTTTTTT. Protein: CASSDLRQGNTGELFF. The chain joins TRBV25-1 to TRBJ2-2; TRBD1 agrees at 7 bases. Trimming removed 3 bases from V and 2 bases from J; junction bases left unmatched: 6. CDR3 length equals 16 residues. Germline-derived CDR1 and CDR2 are MGHDK and SYGVNS.

In its sample, this clone was seen once. The chain couples TRBV28 to TRBJ2-1; 8 bases map to TRBD2. There are 13 residues in the CDR3. Germline V CDR1 and CDR2: MDHEN, SYDVKM. Unmatched junction bases numbered 8, after V lost 8 bases and J lost 8 bases. The CDR3 region is CASQSGSLDEQFF. DNA of the CDR3: TGTGCCAGCCAGAGCGGGAGTTTAGATGAGCAGTTCTTC.

About this clone itself: The sample has other DNA sequences that encode this CDR3 too. The chain is built from TRBV27 and TRBJ1-2; 8 nucleotides line up with TRBD1. Germline CDR1 MNHEY, CDR2 SMNVEV (reference sequence). V lost 6 bases to trimming and J lost 5 bases; unmatched junction nucleotides: 8. The CDR3 is 14 residues long. Written as DNA, the CDR3 is TGTGCCAGCAGCCTAGGGACAGGCGCTTATGGCTACACCTTC. This codes for CASSLGTGAYGYTF.

The chain combines TRBV11-1 with TRBJ2-1; weak D call: TRBD2 (6 bases). CDR3 length: 15 amino acids. Germline V gene data show CDR1 as SGHAT and CDR2 as FQDESV (reference sequence). V was shortened by 4 bases and J by 7 bases, with 17 bases between the two germline ends. The CDR3 DNA sequence: TGTGCCAGCAGCTCTCTGTGGCCTGGAGGGAATGAGCAGTTCTTC. Its translation: CASSSLWPGGNEQFF.

This chain connects TRBV28 to TRBJ2-7, with TRBD1 identical over 9 bases. Trimming at V came to 4 bases and at J to 4 bases, leaving 5 bases not matched to a gene. The CDR3 runs 14 residues. CDR1 and CDR2 (germline): MDHEN, SYDVKM. The CDR3 nucleotides read TGTGCCAGCAGTTCCGGGACAGGGTATTACGAGCAGTACTTC. Its protein product is CASSSGTGYYEQYF.